Listed below are T cell receptor beta chains from one sample, sequenced in a study of blood T cells in healthy people across ages. TCRdb called the 5' RACE reads again in MiXCR, with one record for every CDR3 protein. The sample contains about 780,000 distinct CDR3 sequences, 62% of which appear only once. The sequenced material came from blood. All receptors derive from a man in his thirties or forties in good health. CDR3s include the opening cysteine and the closing phenylalanine or tryptophan. The D gene is left open where the match is weak. Part of the rows lack a size; the others show once, few, many or a class for expanded clones.

d_call clone_size j_call v_call cdr3_nt cdr3_aa
TRBD1 - TRBJ2-7 TRBV6-2/TRBV6-3 TGTGCCAGCAGTTACCTTCCCGGACAGGGGATTTGGTCCTACGAGCAGTACTTC CASSYLPGQGIWSYEQYF
TRBD1 - TRBJ2-3 TRBV7-9 TGTGCCAGCAGCTTTTACGACAGGGCACTAGATACGCAGTATTTT CASSFYDRALDTQYF
- few TRBJ2-6 TRBV11-2 TGTGCCAGCAGCTTAGTGGCAGCTATCTCTGGGGCCAACGTCCTGACTTTC CASSLVAAISGANVLTF
- - TRBJ2-1 TRBV9 TGTGCCAGCAGCGTAGGTTGGGATGAGCAGTTCTTC CASSVGWDEQFF
TRBD2 - TRBJ2-3 TRBV4-2 TGTGCCAGCAGCCAAGATAACGATAGCGGGATGACAGATACGCAGTATTTT CASSQDNDSGMTDTQYF
TRBD1 few TRBJ2-7 TRBV29-1 TGCAGCGTTGATCGAACAGGGGAGAAGAACGAGCAGTACTTC CSVDRTGEKNEQYF
TRBD1 once TRBJ2-1 TRBV4-3 TGCGCCAGCAGCCAAGGTGGGGGACAGGGACGAAATGAGCAGTTCTTC CASSQGGGQGRNEQFF
TRBD2 once TRBJ2-1 TRBV20-1 TGCAGTGCTAGAGGCCCCCCCGGGACTAGCATCAATGAGCAGTTCTTC CSARGPPGTSINEQFF
TRBD2 few TRBJ2-1 TRBV7-2 TGTGCCAGCAGCTTAGGGTACTCGTCCCTCTATGGACTAGCCCATGAGCAGTTCTTC CASSLGYSSLYGLAHEQFF
- - TRBJ2-6 TRBV15 TGTGCCACCAGCAGATCCTCGGGACCCTGGACGGGGGCCAACGTCCTGACTTTC CATSRSSGPWTGANVLTF
TRBD2 - TRBJ2-1 TRBV18 TGTGCCAGCTCACCATCCTCCGGGCTAGCGGGGGGGCGACCGAGCTCCTACAATGAGCAGTTCTTC CASSPSSGLAGGRPSSYNEQFF
- - TRBJ2-5 TRBV5-1 TGCGCCAGCAGCTACCCAGAGAGGGGCGAGACCCAGTACTTC CASSYPERGETQYF
- - TRBJ1-5 TRBV6-1 TGTGCCGCTGGAGGGTCTGGCAGCAATCAGCCCCAGCATTTT CAAGGSGSNQPQHF
TRBD2 once TRBJ2-5 TRBV4-2 TGTGCCAGCAGCCAAGATGAGGGGACTATTCCCAAGACCCAGTACTTC CASSQDEGTIPKTQYF
TRBD1 - TRBJ2-5 TRBV29-1 TGCAGCGCTGTCCCGGGACAGGGACGAGAGACCCAGTACTTC CSAVPGQGRETQYF
- few TRBJ2-1 TRBV6-5 TGTGCCAGCAGCTCGAACAATGAGCAGTTCTTC CASSSNNEQFF
TRBD1 - TRBJ2-5 TRBV2 TGTGCCAGCAGCGCCCGGGGCAGGGGGCTCCAAGAGACCCAGTACTTC CASSARGRGLQETQYF
TRBD2 - TRBJ2-1 TRBV4-2 TGTGCCAGCAGCCCCCACGCTAGCGGGGGTTACAATGAGCAGTTCTTC CASSPHASGGYNEQFF
- - TRBJ2-5 TRBV7-2 TGTGCCAGCAGCCTCCAATCGACCCAGTACTTC CASSLQSTQYF
- - TRBJ2-2 TRBV20-1 TGCAGTGCTGTGGGGGAGGACACCGGGGAGCTGTTTTTT CSAVGEDTGELFF
- few TRBJ2-7 TRBV28 TGTGCCAGCAGTAGGAAGGGCTACGAGCAGTACTTC CASSRKGYEQYF
- - TRBJ2-7 TRBV3-1 TGTGCCAGCAGCCAAAGGTATCTGGGCGAGCAGTACTTC CASSQRYLGEQYF
- few TRBJ1-5 TRBV10-3 TGTGCCATCAGTGATAATAGCAATCAGCCCCAGCATTTT CAISDNSNQPQHF
- - TRBJ2-3 TRBV6-5 TGTGCCAGCAGGGCCCGACAGGCCACAGATACGCAGTATTTT CASRARQATDTQYF
- few TRBJ1-2 TRBV10-3 TGTGCCATCAGCCCGGGATCAGGAAAGGGCTACACCTTC CAISPGSGKGYTF
TRBD2 - TRBJ2-5 TRBV15 TGTGCCACCAGCAGAGGGACTAGCCGCAGGGAGACCCAGTACTTC CATSRGTSRRETQYF
- few TRBJ2-7 TRBV29-1 TGCAGCGTAGAACAGTCCACCTACGAGCAGTACTTC CSVEQSTYEQYF
TRBD1 - TRBJ2-5 TRBV6-9 TGTGCCAGCAGTTACTCTGGCAGGGGGCAACAAGAGACCCAGTACTTC CASSYSGRGQQETQYF
- once TRBJ1-4 TRBV12-3/TRBV12-4 TGTGCCAGCAGTTTGACGACCCGAGAATCAACTAATGAAAAACTGTTTTTT CASSLTTRESTNEKLFF
- few TRBJ2-7 TRBV7-2 TGTGCCAGCAGCCAACGCGAACCCTACGAGCAGTACTTC CASSQREPYEQYF
TRBD1 - TRBJ1-2 TRBV7-2 TGTGCCAGCAGCTTACCCGGGACAGGGGGCGGATATGGCTACACCTTC CASSLPGTGGGYGYTF
TRBD1 - TRBJ2-7 TRBV7-2 TGTGCCAGCGGAATTCCGGGACAGGGCTACGAGCAGTACTTC CASGIPGQGYEQYF
TRBD2 once TRBJ2-1 TRBV7-9 TGTGCCAGCAGCTTAGATATAGGACGGGGGGATTACAATGAGCAGTTCTTC CASSLDIGRGDYNEQFF
TRBD1 once TRBJ2-1 TRBV16 TGTGCCAGCAGCACCCGACAGGGGGTAAGCAATGAGCAGTTCTTC CASSTRQGVSNEQFF
- - TRBJ1-2 TRBV9 TGTGCCAGCTCCCGCACCGGGGGGATCTATGGCTACACCTTC CASSRTGGIYGYTF
- - TRBJ1-2 TRBV5-6 TGTGCCAGCAGCTTGGATGGAGCAATGTGGAGGTCGGGCTACACCTTC CASSLDGAMWRSGYTF
TRBD1 - TRBJ2-7 TRBV12-3/TRBV12-4 TGTGCCAGCAGTTTAGCGGGGGGACAGGGAATCTACGAGCAGTACTTC CASSLAGGQGIYEQYF
- - TRBJ2-1 TRBV5-1 TGCGCCAGCACCGCGAAAATCAACAATGAGCAGTTCTTC CASTAKINNEQFF
TRBD1 once TRBJ1-2 TRBV7-3 TGTGCCAGCAGCCCCGACAGGGAGGCTGGCTACACCTTC CASSPDREAGYTF
TRBD2 - TRBJ2-1 TRBV4-2 TGTGCCAGCAGCCGAACTTACTTTCTCAAGTTAGCGGGGGGGCCTGGCGAGCAGTTCTTC CASSRTYFLKLAGGPGEQFF
- - TRBJ2-5 TRBV7-2 TGTGCCAGCCTAGCGTGGGGGCTAGAGACCCAGTACTTC CASLAWGLETQYF
- few TRBJ2-7 TRBV6-6 TGTGCCAGCAGTTTTACAAAAACCTACGAGCAGTACTTC CASSFTKTYEQYF
TRBD2 few TRBJ2-7 TRBV29-1 TGCAGCGTTGCGGGGGGAAATAACTACGAGCAGTACTTC CSVAGGNNYEQYF